These T cell receptor beta chains were read from a single sample in a study of cytomegalovirus exposure and HLA in healthy donors. The repertoire was sequenced with immunoSEQ multiplex PCR; TCRdb's copy has only in-frame clones and lacks some. The sample carries approximately 180,000 clones, 86% recorded once. Sequencing input: PBMCs. The receptors stem from a woman aged 18-29 years in good health and CMV-seronegative. Each CDR3 is given with its conserved first and last residue. A D gene is named only where the DNA matches it firmly. The size of a clone is reported for some rows only, either as once, few or many, or as a class for expanded clones.

-	TRBV2	-	TRBJ1-1	TGTGCCAGCAGTGGACAGTACATGAACACTGAAGCTTTCTTT	CASSGQYMNTEAFF
few	TRBV12-5	TRBD1	TRBJ1-4	TGTGCTAGTGTTCGACAGGGGGGCTCTAATGAAAAACTGTTTTTT	CASVRQGGSNEKLFF
-	TRBV4-1	TRBD1	TRBJ1-2	TGCGCCAGCAGCCCTGGACAGGGTGGGAACTATGGCTACACCTTC	CASSPGQGGNYGYTF
-	TRBV18	TRBD1	TRBJ1-5	TGTGCCAGCTCACCAGGGACAGGCGGGGAGCCCCAGCATTTT	CASSPGTGGEPQHF
few	TRBV19	-	TRBJ2-7	TGTGCCAGTACCCCCGGGGACAGCGGGAGCTACGAGCAGTACTTC	CASTPGDSGSYEQYF
few	TRBV5-1	TRBD1	TRBJ1-2	TGCGCCAGCAGCTTGGTTGTCAGGGGGCCCTACACCTTC	CASSLVVRGPYTF
once	TRBV27	TRBD1	TRBJ1-2	TGTGCCAGCAGTCCCCGACCCCAGGGGGCGGTCTATGGCTACACCTTC	CASSPRPQGAVYGYTF
-	TRBV10-3	-	TRBJ1-4	TGTGCCATCAGTTCAGGGGTGATTGGCGAAAAACTGTTTTTT	CAISSGVIGEKLFF
-	TRBV6-4	TRBD2	TRBJ2-1	TGTGCCAGCAAACTAAACCCGGGACTACCCTCTAATGAGCAGTTCTTC	CASKLNPGLPSNEQFF
-	TRBV4-1	-	TRBJ1-1	TGCGCCAGCAGCCTGGACATCGGGTACACTGAAGCTTTCTTT	CASSLDIGYTEAFF
-	TRBV5-1	-	TRBJ1-4	TGCGCCAGCAGGGTCGCGCTCTCGGCTAATGAAAAACTGTTTTTT	CASRVALSANEKLFF
-	TRBV6-5	-	TRBJ1-3	TGTGCCAGCAGTTACTCCAACGAGCCACGGAACACCATATATTTT	CASSYSNEPRNTIYF
-	TRBV2	TRBD2	TRBJ2-3	TGTGCCAGCAACCCGCCCGGACTAGGGCCAGATACGCAGTATTTT	CASNPPGLGPDTQYF
-	TRBV6-4	-	TRBJ2-5	TGTGCCAGCAGCCGAGGATCCGAAGAGACCCAGTACTTC	CASSRGSEETQYF
-	TRBV27	-	TRBJ2-6	TGTGCCAGCTGCTCCCTGGCTCCTAGCTCTGGGGCCAACGTCCTGACTTTC	CASCSLAPSSGANVLTF
-	TRBV19	TRBD2	TRBJ2-7	TGTGCCAGTAGTACCTCACCAGGGAGGGGCTACGAGCAGTACTTC	CASSTSPGRGYEQYF
-	TRBV10-3	-	TRBJ1-5	TGTGCCATCAGTGCAGGGAATCAGCCCCAGCATTTT	CAISAGNQPQHF